The clone carrying this TCR beta chain was seen a handful of times. Its antigen is as yet unknown. Time point given: cycle 4 day 1 (C4D1), after about 6 weeks of nivolumab. Every one of the patients relapsed after autologous stem cell transplantation (brentuximab vedotin exposure was variable). The assay was immunoSEQ multiplex PCR, and TCRdb's table has in-frame clones only and misses some. The table lists tens of thousands of clones, roughly two thirds of them singletons. The data are from a study of PD-1 blockade in classical Hodgkin lymphoma. About the research overall: Nivolumab was given intravenously to patients at 3 mg/kg every 2 weeks. Points from the study as a whole: Before treatment, complete responders showed about the same diversity as newly diagnosed patients. The drivers behind the repertoire differences, possibly disease activity or prior therapy, remain undefined.

Trimming at V came to 7 bases and at J to 4 bases, leaving 13 bases not matched to a gene. CDR3 size: 16 residues. Germline assignment: CDR1 SNHLY and CDR2 FYNNEI. This clonotype was obtained from a human donor with classical Hodgkin lymphoma. The V gene is TRBV2, the J gene TRBJ2-1; 7 nucleotides align to TRBD1. The sample here was peripheral blood mononuclear cells (PBMCs), taken before the fourth cycle of nivolumab. CDR3 protein: CASTAADRLEYNEQFF. Written as DNA, the CDR3 is TGTGCCAGCACCGCCGCGGACAGGTTGGAATACAATGAGCAGTTCTTC. Full variable domain (outside the CDR3, taken from reference TRBV2 and TRBJ2-1): EPEVTQTPSHQVTQMGQEVILRCVPISNHLYFYWYRQILGQKVEFLVSFYNNEISEKSEIFDDQFSVERPDGSNFTLKIRSTKLEDSAMYFCASTAADRLEYNEQFFGPGTRLTVL.